This TCR beta chain was recorded in a study of brain T cells in children with intractable seizures. In regard to this clone: Its antigen is unknown.

Germline V gene lookup returns CDR1 LNHDA and CDR2 SQIVND (reference sequence). J was trimmed by 8 bases and V by 5 bases; bases with no gene match: 9. CDR3 size: 16 residues. Study-wide results and limits: HCMV serostatus was not known, and viral specificity came from CDR3 similarity only.

The protocol was immunoSEQ multiplex PCR, while the TCRdb copy is restricted to in-frame clones and leaves out a portion. The table lists 78,000 or so clones, around 91% of them singletons. This chain links TRBV19 with TRBJ2-1; 13 bases map to TRBD2. This specimen consisted of peripheral blood, obtained at surgery. This TCR was sampled from a girl aged 2 to 9 with Rasmussen encephalitis and intractable seizures. CDR3 region: CASSAITSGRADEQFF. Here the CDR3 DNA reads TGTGCCAGTAGTGCTATTACTAGCGGGAGGGCCGATGAGCAGTTCTTC. Together with reference TRBV19 and TRBJ2-1, the CDR3 gives the full variable domain: DGGITQSPKYLFRKEGQNVTLSCEQNLNHDAMYWYRQDPGQGLRLIYYSQIVNDFQKGDIAEGYSVSREKKESFPLTVTSAQKNPTAFYLCASSAITSGRADEQFFGPGTRLTVL.